This entry lists 6 T cell receptor beta chains sequenced from one sample in a study of T cells in Graves' hyperthyroidism and ophthalmopathy. TCR beta CDR3 region amplification was performed from RNA transcripts. The HTBI primer set was used in a first-round RT-PCR of the TCR CDR3. TCRdb used MiXCR to reprocess the multiplex PCR reads, holding one entry per CDR3 protein. The data show approximately 560,000 distinct CDR3 sequences, with just over 45% seen just once and 8.2% held by the top ten. Sequenced: peripheral blood or thyroid tissue (not recorded which). Source of these receptors: a woman under 30 with Graves' hyperthyroidism.

The chain carries TRBV6-2 or TRBV6-3 and TRBJ1-1, with a possible D match to TRBD1 (6 bases). Deletions cut 6 bases from V and 11 bases from J, with 16 bases between. This CDR3 region has 12 residues. Germline CDR1 is MNHEY and CDR2 is SVGEGT. The CDR3 coding sequence is TGTGCCAGCAGGGGACACGGGCAAGGGGCTTTCTTT. Protein sequence: CASRGHGQGAFF.

This chain uses TRBV7-9 with TRBJ1-3; D perhaps matches TRBD1 (5 bases). Between the trimmed V and J ends, which lost 6 bases and 0 bases, there was a span of 18 bases. The CDR3 loop spans 17 amino acids. The germline V gene encodes CDR1 SEHNR and CDR2 FQNEAQ (reference sequence). The CDR3 DNA follows: TGTGCCAGCAGTTCGACGGGACTCACAAGCTCTGGAAACACCATATATTTT. This encodes CASSSTGLTSSGNTIYF.

To note about this clonotype: A single base separates this from a much larger clone, so it may be a read error. V gene TRBV2 combines with J gene TRBJ2-5, with D possibly matching TRBD1 (5 bases). The CDR3 covers 13 residues. Per germline, CDR1 SNHLY and CDR2 FYNNEI. Trimming pared 5 bases from V and 4 bases from J, leaving 11 bases between. CDR3 residues: CASSLQQGETQYF. DNA for the CDR3: TGTGCCAGCAGTCTCCAGCAGGGAGAGACCCAGTACTTC. The full variable domain, rest sourced from reference TRBV2 and TRBJ2-5, is EPEVTQTPSHQVTQMGQEVILRCVPISNHLYFYWYRQILGQKVEFLVSFYNNEISEKSEIFDDQFSVERPDGSNFTLKIRSTKLEDSAMYFCASSLQQGETQYFGPGTRLLVL.

The chain recombines TRBV10-3 with TRBJ1-2, with 9 bases aligning to TRBD1. This CDR3 has 13 amino acids. From germline, CDR1 is ENHRY and CDR2 SYGVKD. With V trimmed by 11 bases and J by 2 bases, 6 bases remained unmatched. CDR3 sequence (DNA): TGTGCCTCCTGGGACAGGGACAACTATGGCTACACCTTC. It specifies CASWDRDNYGYTF.

The gene calls are TRBV7-4 and TRBJ2-3; D ambiguous. The CDR3 is 11 residues long. V lost 4 bases and J lost 14, with 13 bases in between. Germline assignment: CDR1 SGHVT and CDR2 SQSDAQ. Here the CDR3 DNA reads TGTGCCAGCAGCTCGGAACTTGCTGCGTATTTT. This codes for CASSSELAAYF.

In its sample, this clonotype was seen a few times. This rearrangement joins TRBV20-1 to TRBJ1-5, with a tentative D call TRBD1 (6 bases). CDR1 is DFQATT, CDR2 SNEGSKA, per germline (reference sequence). V gave up 5 bases and J gave up 6 bases, with 14 bases separating them. The CDR3 is 13 residues long. In DNA form, the CDR3 reads TGCAGTGCTTCACAGGGACGGGGTCAGCCCCAGCATTTT. Its protein is CSASQGRGQPQHF.